This T cell receptor (beta chain) was sequenced in a study of regulatory T cells in long-lasting Graves disease (dated by TCRdb to 2020 to 2022). For the study in its entirety: Patients with newly diagnosed Graves' disease had been on antithyroid drugs for under 3 months. A total of about 33 samples underwent TCR sequencing: about 13 from persistent and some 20 from newly diagnosed Graves' disease patients. The study was registered as a clinical trial and conducted in China. This study used TCR sequencing and RNA sequencing of peripheral blood to compare persistent Graves' disease patients against newly diagnosed Graves' disease patients.

Note on this clonotype: What this receptor recognizes is not known. Base qualities are not provided; no much larger clone lies one nucleotide away.

The investigation overall reported the following: Only the TCR beta chain was sequenced and analyzed. Persistent patients shared more public clonotypes among themselves (2,741) than newly diagnosed patients did (approximately 870). Preferential use of TRBV28, TRBJ1-2 and TRBJ2-5 was observed in persistent disease, whereas TRBV20-1 and TRBJ2-1 were favored in newly diagnosed disease. Lower TCR Shannon entropy and fewer highly expanded clones were observed in persistent Graves' disease patients than in newly diagnosed patients, which suggested clonal expansion. The authors noted that the small sample size was a limitation that may lower accuracy. Peripheral blood alone was examined, since thyroid tissue, which constituted the primary lesion, could not be accessed.

Via the germline V gene (reference sequence), CDR1 is DFQATT and CDR2 SNEGSKA. CDR3 length: 15 amino acids, cysteine to phenylalanine. The retained sequence is limited to the CDR3, 45 bases, with the frame set at the first base. V drops 3 bases and J drops 1 base, leaving 16 bases in between. Reading the label with the study, this specimen's time point is: newly diagnosed GD, antithyroid drugs for less than 3 months. RNA was extracted from PBMCs in TRIzol for both TCR sequencing and RNA sequencing. Graves' disease was diagnosed according to American Thyroid Association guidelines. Patients were recruited from an endocrinology department in Xi'an, China. Each patient gave 9 to 10 milliliters of peripheral blood, collected in an EDTA anticoagulant tube. Ficoll Paque Plus density gradient separation was used to isolate PBMCs, and no further T cell sorting was performed. An Agilent 2100 Bioanalyzer and agarose gel were used to check RNA quality, while a NanoDrop 2000 measured RNA concentration.

The method behind the library was multiplex PCR. The listed sequencing device is Illumina HiSeq 4000. To build TCR beta libraries, CDR3 regions were amplified by Arm-PCR using iRepertoire HTBI primers. Before sequencing, the PCR products went through gel purification. The authors processed their data as follows. Across samples, 55 to 80 TRBV and 15 or so TRBJ segments were identified and used for gene usage analysis of CDR3 amino acid clonotypes. COPE and FqMerger were used to merge the filtered high-quality paired reads into contigs. BLAST was used to align contigs to IMGT TRBV, TRBD and TRBJ reference genes, with CDR3 defined following IMGT. Any clonotype with a frequency above 0.1% was counted as a highly expanded clone. Shannon entropy was used to measure repertoire diversity, and the Gini coefficient was used to measure V-J evenness. Public clonotypes were defined as clonotypes shared by more than one individual. TCRdb handled the public reads itself, with Q25 trimming in fastp and clone calling in MiXCR, and kept productive beta chains. Rows are combined by CDR3 protein, so each entry shows the most common genes and DNA. The V and J calls were determined by TCRdb, not by the authors. The sample has hundreds of thousands of distinct CDR3 sequences on record, 16% of them singletons. The ten largest make up 30% of the sample.

The same specimen was also included in a second study, on T cells in Graves' hyperthyroidism and ophthalmopathy. Drawing on the second study: Graves' hyperthyroidism was defined as stable when no progression to ophthalmopathy occurred over 18 months of follow-up. Hyperthyroidism patients were newly diagnosed, with disease duration under 2 months, and aged 18 to 65 years. Any patient with an uncontrolled infection, another autoimmune disease, pregnancy or lactation was excluded. Clinical symptoms, serum thyroxine and TRAb, thyroid ultrasound, and orbital computed tomography formed the basis for the diagnoses. The TCR CDR3 was subjected to a first round of RT-PCR using the HTBI primer set and the Qiagen OneStep RT-PCR kit. Most expanded thyroid clonotypes (frequency above 0.001) were also detected in blood, suggesting blood repertoires may reflect thyroid immune responses. A 13 V-J signature model separated ophthalmopathy from stable hyperthyroidism, with around 88% sensitivity and about 81% specificity in cross-validation and 80%/75% in testing. During validation, the model predicted progression to ophthalmopathy a median of around six months ahead of onset, with more than 60% sensitivity and 72.22% specificity. TCR V-J signatures able to tell the groups apart were searched for in a discovery cohort of 100 patients, of whom roughly 42 had Graves' ophthalmopathy and roughly 58 had stable Graves' hyperthyroidism. Whether ophthalmopathy could be predicted prospectively was tested in an independent validation cohort made up of approximately 19 hyperthyroidism patients plus 17 patients who later progressed to ophthalmopathy. The 100 discovery patients were divided at random into training and test sets in a 7:3 ratio. In addition, the study compared T-cell repertoires in thyroid tissue and in blood from several Graves' hyperthyroidism patients. Following sampling, methimazole starting at 30 mg daily was given to hyperthyroidism patients, and high-dose intravenous methylprednisolone was given to ophthalmopathy patients. Libraries were constructed in a second round of multiplex PCR, after which size selection and purification were carried out. Libraries were sequenced paired-end with 100 bp reads on an Illumina HiSeq2000. SOAPnuke was used to process the raw data, removing reads that contained adapters or uncalled bases, had a mean Phred below 15, or lacked an exact match to the constant primer or identifier. High-quality paired reads were merged using COPE v1.2.5, and each unique nucleotide sequence was defined as a clonotype. Clonotypes were aligned to IMGT TRBV, TRBD and TRBJ reference segments using MiTCR v1.1. Only V-J combinations with frequency above 0.0001, covering about 99% of repertoires, were analysed. A TCS score was defined as the ratio between F50 (clonal expansion) and ExV (chaos), using BLOSUM62-based TCRdist between CDR3 peptides within each V-J. Welch's t-statistics and random forest reduced just over 500 V-J features to about 13, which were used in a naive Bayes classifier (R e1071). Sample size was not statistically predetermined, and blinding of investigators to group allocation was not performed. The paper describes TCR Vbeta CDR3 sequencing of about 140 peripheral blood samples, made up of roughly 45 ophthalmopathy patients, 70 to 80 hyperthyroidism patients and approximately 17 progressor patients.

The rearranged chain carries TRBV20-1 and TRBJ2-7; there is no confident call for the D gene. The clonotype was recovered from a middle-aged man with Graves disease. Donor details come from another sample of the same person, matched by shared clones. Specimen: peripheral blood mononuclear cells (PBMCs), collected at new diagnosis, from a patient treated with antithyroid drugs. The sequenced DNA: TGCAGTGCTAGTCCGGTTTACCCCCATTCCTACGAGCAGTACTTC. Translated, this is CSASPVYPHSYEQYF.